A selection of T cell receptor beta chains follows, all from one sample in a study of blood T cell repertoires in COVID-19. TCRdb keeps only in-frame clones here, not all; method: immunoSEQ multiplex PCR. The table lists about 290,000 clones, around 86% of them singletons, with about 0.94% in the top ten. The sequenced sample was peripheral blood. The source of these receptors is a woman between 40 and 50 years old who had recovered from COVID-19. Each CDR3 is given with its conserved first and last residue. The D gene is left open where the match is weak. Clone size is stated in some rows and not others, as once, few, many or a class when expanded.

j_call | v_call | cdr3_length | clone_size | d_call | cdr3_aa | cdr3_nt
TRBJ1-2 | TRBV5-5 | 15 | . | . | CASSLDWGVSYGYTF | TGTGCCAGCAGCTTGGATTGGGGGGTTTCCTATGGCTACACCTTC
TRBJ1-6 | TRBV19 | 15 | . | TRBD1 | CASSTKTGTNSPLHF | TGTGCCAGTAGCACCAAGACAGGGACCAATTCACCCCTCCACTTT
TRBJ2-2 | TRBV10-3 | 14 | . | . | CAISTPSDTGELFF | TGTGCCATCAGCACTCCGTCCGACACCGGGGAGCTGTTTTTT
TRBJ1-4 | TRBV19 | 17 | . | . | CASSIPTGLGYNEKLFF | TGTGCCAGTAGTATCCCGACAGGCCTGGGTTATAATGAAAAACTGTTTTTT
TRBJ1-3 | TRBV5-5 | 15 | . | TRBD1 | CASSGTGGSGNTIYF | TGTGCCAGCAGCGGGACAGGAGGCTCTGGAAACACCATATATTTT
TRBJ2-3 | TRBV19 | 15 | . | TRBD2 | CASSRTSGSVDTQYF | TGTGCCAGTAGTCGGACTAGCGGGAGTGTTGATACGCAGTATTTT
TRBJ2-1 | TRBV19 | 13 | . | . | CASSITHSSEQFF | TGTGCCAGTAGTATAACCCATTCTAGTGAGCAGTTCTTC
TRBJ2-7 | TRBV20-1 | 11 | . | . | CSVVSSYEQYF | TGCAGTGTAGTGAGCTCCTACGAGCAGTACTTC
TRBJ2-5 | TRBV19 | 15 | few | TRBD2 | CASRSSGLAGETQYF | TGTGCCAGTAGAAGCTCGGGACTAGCGGGAGAGACCCAGTACTTC
TRBJ1-1 | TRBV5-6 | 14 | once | . | CASSVKGLNTEAFF | TGTGCCAGCAGCGTAAAGGGGTTGAACACTGAAGCTTTCTTT
TRBJ2-7 | TRBV5-1 | 16 | . | . | CASSLNAGGSHYEQYF | TGCGCCAGCAGCTTAAACGCGGGCGGGTCCCACTACGAGCAGTACTTC
TRBJ1-4 | TRBV30 | 15 | few | . | CAWARRGATNEKLFF | TGTGCCTGGGCCCGACGGGGGGCAACTAATGAAAAACTGTTTTTT
TRBJ2-7 | TRBV28 | 16 | . | TRBD2 | CASSSGALIPHYEQYF | TGTGCCAGCAGTAGCGGGGCCCTAATACCACACTACGAGCAGTACTTC
TRBJ2-1 | TRBV11-1 | 12 | . | TRBD1 | CASSRQGYEQFF | TGTGCCAGCAGCCGACAGGGGTATGAGCAGTTCTTC
TRBJ1-6 | TRBV12-3/TRBV12-4 | 13 | . | TRBD1 | CASHGQGDSPLHF | TGTGCCAGCCACGGACAGGGCGATTCACCCCTCCACTTT
TRBJ2-1 | TRBV7-9 | 19 | . | . | CASSKSWGQAGHLNNEQFF | TGTGCCAGCAGCAAGAGTTGGGGTCAAGCGGGACACCTTAACAATGAGCAGTTCTTC
TRBJ1-3 | TRBV27 | 13 | . | . | CASSPSGGNTIYF | TGTGCCAGCAGTCCCTCAGGGGGAAACACCATATATTTT